A single sample is the source of the 22 T cell receptor beta chains below, sequenced in a study of T-cell memory formation after mild COVID-19. In TCRdb, the 5' RACE reads were re-called with MiXCR into one record per CDR3 protein. Altogether fewer than 350,000 distinct CDR3 sequences are present, more than 13% being singletons, with the ten largest covering over 20%. Sequencing was done on a sample of PBMCs or a T cell subset sorted from them (not recorded which). All receptors derive from a man aged 18 to 29 who had mild COVID-19 (a few samples of this study predate the infection). Cell type and time point are not known.

This chain links TRBV25-1 with TRBJ1-4; 7 bases align to TRBD1. Germline CDR1 MGHDK, CDR2 SYGVNS. Trimming took 4 bases from V and 7 from J; bases not matched to a gene: 3. The CDR3 totals 13 residues. The CDR3 here is CASSVSGGEKLFF. The CDR3 DNA follows: TGTGCCAGCAGTGTATCAGGGGGTGAAAAACTGTTTTTT.

The V call is TRBV12-3 or TRBV12-4, the J call TRBJ2-2; tentative D call: TRBD2 (6 bases). The CDR3 has 15 amino acids. V lost 2 bases and J lost 0, with 7 bases in between. Here the CDR3 DNA reads TGTGCCAGCAGTTTATGGGGGGCGAACACCGGGGAGCTGTTTTTT. Residues: CASSLWGANTGELFF.

The J gene is TRBJ2-7, the V gene TRBV27; 7 nucleotides agree with TRBD1. V lost 5 bases and J lost 5; bases outside the gene matches: 12. CDR1 is MNHEY, CDR2 SMNVEV, per germline (reference sequence). The CDR3 sequence is 15 residues long. DNA of the CDR3: TGTGCCAGCAGTCTACGCCGGACAGGCCACCACGAGCAGTACTTC. It encodes CASSLRRTGHHEQYF.

The chain combines TRBV2 with TRBJ1-1, with D possibly being TRBD1 (5 bases). Per the germline V gene, CDR1 is SNHLY and CDR2 is FYNNEI. The CDR3 loop spans 14 amino acids. With 4 bases removed from V and 5 bases from J, the gap between germline ends came to 14 bases. In DNA form, the CDR3 reads TGTGCCAGCAGTGGGTTCGTTGGGGGGACTGAAGCTTTCTTT. Translation gives CASSGFVGGTEAFF.

This clonotype was seen a few times. The chain carries TRBV5-1 and TRBJ1-6; D might be TRBD1 (6 bases). The CDR3 is made up of 15 amino acids. Trimming took off 4 bases at V and 3 bases at J, with 11 bases between the two ends. The germline V gene encodes CDR1 SGHRS and CDR2 YFSETQ. The CDR3 DNA is TGCGCCAGCAGCCAGGACAGCCGCTATAATTCACCCCTCCACTTT. Amino acids: CASSQDSRYNSPLHF.

V is TRBV12-3 or TRBV12-4 and J is TRBJ2-1, with 9 bases that match TRBD2. CDR3 length: 13 residues. J gave up 10 bases and V 7 bases, and 8 bases lay outside the gene matches. The CDR3 region has the DNA TGTGCCAGCACCCACCCTAGCGGGGTCGAGCAGTTCTTC. Translating gives CASTHPSGVEQFF.

This clonotype came up a few times. V is TRBV25-1 and J is TRBJ2-4; 9 bases line up with TRBD1. The germline V gene encodes CDR1 MGHDK and CDR2 SYGVNS. The CDR3 loop spans 15 amino acids. V was clipped by 6 bases and J by 5 bases; unmatched bases: 8. The CDR3 region has the DNA TGTGCCAGCAGCCGGACAGGGGTCTTAGAAAACATTCAGTACTTC. It specifies CASSRTGVLENIQYF.

The chain carries TRBV4-3 and TRBJ2-3, with D perhaps matching TRBD2 (7 bases). Germline V CDR1 and CDR2: LGHNA, YSLEER. There are 16 residues in the CDR3. V shed 0 bases and J shed 1 base, with 11 bases lying between them. This chain's CDR3 is CASSQEGGGRTDTQYF. CDR3 nucleotide sequence: TGCGCCAGCAGCCAAGAAGGGGGGGGTCGCACAGATACGCAGTATTTT.

V and J are TRBV24-1 and TRBJ2-3, with 7 bases matching TRBD2. The CDR3 is 15 residues long. The V gene's germline CDR1 is KGHDR and CDR2 SFDVKD. After removal of 5 bases from V and 4 bases from J, the junction contained 8 bases not matched to a gene. CDR3 in DNA: TGTGCCACCAGTGCCTCCCAGGGAGGGGCAGATACGCAGTATTTT. It translates to CATSASQGGADTQYF.

This clonotype was counted between two and nine times. This sequence joins TRBV6-2 or TRBV6-3 and TRBJ2-1; D is undetermined. Germline CDR1 and CDR2: MNHEY and SVGEGT. Trimming removed 7 bases from V and 3 bases from J, with 4 bases in between. CDR3 length equals 11 residues. Written as DNA, the CDR3 is TGTGCCAGCACCCTCTACAATGAGCAGTTCTTC. It translates to CASTLYNEQFF.

This clonotype has only a few counts. V usage is TRBV20-1 and J usage is TRBJ1-6; no clear D. CDR1 and CDR2 (germline): DFQATT, SNEGSKA (reference sequence). V was clipped by 0 bases and J by 0 bases, with 12 bases between them. CDR3 length equals 17 residues. CDR3 coding DNA: TGCAGTGCTAGAGATACCGATTCAAGCTCCTATAATTCACCCCTCCACTTT. This sequence encodes CSARDTDSSSYNSPLHF.

This clonotype was recorded a few times. As DNA, the CDR3 is TGTGCCAGCAGCTTAGTCCGGGACAGTCCCTACGAGCAGTACTTC. It specifies CASSLVRDSPYEQYF. V usage is TRBV7-2 and J usage is TRBJ2-7, with TRBD1 matching 7 bases. The CDR3 covers 15 residues. Germline CDR1 and CDR2: SGHTA and FQGNSA. V lost 1 base and J lost 2; bases outside the gene matches: 5.

This clonotype was detected only a few times. CDR3 sequence: CATSRGTWGAYEQYF. The CDR3 DNA is TGTGCCACCAGCAGAGGTACGTGGGGGGCCTACGAGCAGTACTTC. This chain uses TRBV15 with TRBJ2-7; D is possibly TRBD2 (6 bases). Trimming left V 1 base short and J 2 bases short, with 12 bases between. CDR1 and CDR2 from the germline V gene are LNHNV and YYDKDF (reference sequence). CDR3 length: 15 residues.

This clonotype has a count of ten or more. This sequence joins TRBV19 and TRBJ2-7, with TRBD1 matching over 7 bases. There are 16 residues in the CDR3. The V segment lost 7 bases and the J segment 1 base; nucleotides outside the gene matches: 13. Germline V gene sequence: CDR1 LNHDA, CDR2 SQIVND (reference sequence). CDR3 residues: CASTPGRRGQSYEQYF. CDR3 coding DNA: TGTGCCAGTACCCCCGGGCGAAGGGGGCAATCCTACGAGCAGTACTTC. The full variable domain, rest sourced from reference TRBV19 and TRBJ2-7, is DGGITQSPKYLFRKEGQNVTLSCEQNLNHDAMYWYRQDPGQGLRLIYYSQIVNDFQKGDIAEGYSVSREKKESFPLTVTSAQKNPTAFYLCASTPGRRGQSYEQYFGPGTRLTVT.

This chain joins TRBV5-1 and TRBJ2-3, with a weak D call TRBD2 (6 bases). Deletions cut 0 bases from V and 2 bases from J, with 13 bases between. The CDR3 is 16 amino acids. Per germline, CDR1 SGHRS and CDR2 YFSETQ. CDR3 in DNA: TGCGCCAGCAGCTTGGCACTAGCCTTTTACACAGATACGCAGTATTTT. Protein: CASSLALAFYTDTQYF. Variable domain in full (rest from reference TRBV5-1 and TRBJ2-3): KAGVTQTPRYLIKTRGQQVTLSCSPISGHRSVSWYQQTPGQGLQFLFEYFSETQRNKGNFPGRFSGRQFSNSRSEMNVSTLELGDSALYLCASSLALAFYTDTQYFGPGTRLTVL.

This clonotype was detected only a few times. The V gene is TRBV9, the J gene TRBJ2-6; unclear D gene. Germline assignment: CDR1 SGDLS and CDR2 YYNGEE. The CDR3 extends over 13 amino acids. The V end was cut by 5 bases, the J end by 1 base, with 4 bases between. This CDR3 is CASRTSGANVLTF. The CDR3 nucleotides read TGTGCCAGCAGAACGTCTGGGGCCAACGTCCTGACTTTC.

J is TRBJ2-1 and V is TRBV29-1; possibly TRBD1 or TRBD2 for D (5 bases each). V was clipped by 3 bases and J by 8 bases, with 20 bases between them. Germline values: CDR1 SQVTM, CDR2 ANQGSEA. The length of the CDR3 is 15 residues. The CDR3 protein is CSVDPGPLGRYEQFF. In DNA form, the CDR3 reads TGCAGCGTTGACCCGGGGCCCCTTGGACGATATGAGCAGTTCTTC.

This clonotype has a handful of counts. The chain uses TRBV5-6 and TRBJ2-7; TRBD2 is a possible D gene (5 bases). The ends were cut back, 4 bases at V and 2 bases at J, with 13 bases in the middle. Germline CDR1 reads SGHDT; CDR2 reads YYEEEE. This CDR3 is 14 amino acids long. CDR3 coding DNA: TGTGCCAGCAGCCAGCGGCCTCCTCCCTACGAGCAGTACTTC. This encodes CASSQRPPPYEQYF.

V gene TRBV9 combines with J gene TRBJ1-2; 8 bases fit TRBD1. Trimming removed 4 bases from V and 5 bases from J; junction bases left unmatched: 10. The CDR3 is 15 amino acids. CDR1 and CDR2 (germline): SGDLS, YYNGEE. The CDR3 spells CASSPDGTGLYGYTF. In nucleotides, the CDR3 is TGTGCCAGCAGCCCAGACGGGACAGGTCTTTATGGCTACACCTTC.

This clonotype was seen a few times. The chain employs TRBV12-3 or TRBV12-4 and TRBJ1-2, with D possibly TRBD1 on 6 matching bases. The V gene lost 2 bases and the J gene lost 8 bases, with 12 bases spanning the gap. CDR3 length: 13 residues. This CDR3 reads CASSLSGGGGYTF. CDR3 bases: TGTGCCAGCAGTTTATCGGGGGGCGGGGGCTACACCTTC.

The gene calls are TRBV28 and TRBJ2-1; 16 bases align to TRBD2. This CDR3 is 16 amino acids long. V was clipped by 3 bases and J by 9 bases; unmatched bases: 5. The germline V gene encodes CDR1 MDHEN and CDR2 SYDVKM. CDR3: CASSLGLAGGRGEQFF. The CDR3 coding sequence is TGTGCCAGCAGTTTGGGACTAGCGGGGGGGCGTGGTGAGCAGTTCTTC.

Only one count was recorded for this clonotype. This chain links TRBV7-2 with TRBJ1-5; no firm D call. This CDR3 spans 13 amino acids. Trimming cost V 3 bases and J 5 bases, with 8 bases left between them. Germline CDR1 SGHTA, CDR2 FQGNSA. CDR3 loop: CASSLTRDQPQHF. In DNA form, the CDR3 reads TGTGCCAGCAGCTTGACTCGAGATCAGCCCCAGCATTTT.